Shown below are 11 T cell receptor beta chains from a single sample sequenced in a study of T-cell reconstitution after alpha-beta-depleted transplantation in children. A TCRbeta library incorporating unique molecular identifiers was prepared. TCRdb independently ran MiXCR on the PCR reads; one entry per CDR3 protein. The profile shows approximately 800,000 distinct CDR3 sequences, around 17% of them singletons. Here the sequenced sample was PBMCs, mostly from graft donor cells, taken 360 days after TCRalphabeta/CD19-depleted stem cell transplant. The receptors come from a male patient aged 10 to 17 who had a stem cell transplant for acute lymphoblastic leukemia, so the T cells may come from the graft donor.

The genes are TRBV7-9 and TRBJ2-1; D is unclear. This CDR3 spans 14 amino acids. Trimming took 10 bases from V and 8 from J, leaving 21 bases between them. Germline CDR1 and CDR2: SEHNR and FQNEAQ (reference sequence). CDR3 loop: CATSRQDGRDEQFF. CDR3 DNA: TGTGCCACCTCGAGGCAGGACGGACGGGATGAGCAGTTCTTC.

This clonotype was counted between two and nine times. The gene calls are TRBV5-1 and TRBJ2-7; 9 bases align to TRBD2. CDR3 length: 18 amino acids. Germline CDR1 reads SGHRS; CDR2 reads YFSETQ. V lost 0 bases, J lost 4 bases, and 14 bases stayed unmatched. The CDR3 nucleotides are TGCGCCAGCAGCTTGGAGACTAGCGGCAATTTCGGGGATTACGAGCAGTACTTC. Encoded protein: CASSLETSGNFGDYEQYF.

This clonotype came up a few times. V and J are TRBV5-1 and TRBJ2-1; 14 positions match TRBD2. Unmatched junction bases numbered 9, after V lost 5 bases and J lost 14 bases. Germline CDR1 and CDR2: SGHRS and YFSETQ. CDR3 size: 14 residues. The CDR3 loop is CASRGGLAGGNEFF. In DNA form, the CDR3 reads TGCGCCAGCAGGGGAGGACTAGCGGGAGGAAATGAGTTCTTC.

The chain couples TRBV5-8 to TRBJ1-5; 7 positions match TRBD1. With 5 bases clipped from V and 1 base from J, the junction kept 6 bases outside the gene matches. CDR3 length: 15 residues. Looked up from germline, CDR1 is SGHTS and CDR2 is YDEGEE. The CDR3 DNA reads TGTGCCAGCAGTCCGGGACAGCGGAGCAATCAGCCCCAGCATTTT. Its translation: CASSPGQRSNQPQHF.

The chain links TRBV4-1 to TRBJ1-1; TRBD1 agrees at 10 bases. The CDR3 is 14 residues long. Germline V gene lookup returns CDR1 MGHRA and CDR2 YSYEKL. V shed 6 bases and J 5 bases; nucleotides not matched to a gene: 6. Here the CDR3 reads CASRHQDRGTEAFF. The CDR3 region has the DNA TGCGCCAGCAGACATCAGGACAGGGGGACTGAAGCTTTCTTT.

This sequence joins TRBV7-2 and TRBJ1-2, with D possibly being TRBD1 (5 bases). V was pared by 4 bases and J by 8 bases, with 11 bases between. The CDR3 is made up of 12 amino acids. Looked up from germline, CDR1 is SGHTA and CDR2 is FQGNSA. The CDR3 protein is CASSSAGRGYTF. The CDR3 region has the DNA TGTGCCAGCAGCTCCGCAGGGAGGGGCTACACCTTC.

V gene TRBV5-1 combines with J gene TRBJ1-2; D gene unclear. Trimming cost V 2 bases and J 4 bases, with 9 bases left between them. The CDR3 totals 13 residues. The germline V gene encodes CDR1 SGHRS and CDR2 YFSETQ. DNA of the CDR3: TGCGCCAGCAGCTTTGGACGGTCCTATGGCTACACCTTC. Translated: CASSFGRSYGYTF. Supplemented by reference TRBV5-1 and TRBJ1-2, the full variable domain reads KAGVTQTPRYLIKTRGQQVTLSCSPISGHRSVSWYQQTPGQGLQFLFEYFSETQRNKGNFPGRFSGRQFSNSRSEMNVSTLELGDSALYLCASSFGRSYGYTFGSGTRLTVV.

The chain links TRBV4-2 to TRBJ2-1; 14 bases agree with TRBD2. This CDR3 spans 19 amino acids. Trimming cost V 4 bases and J 0 bases; bases outside gene matches: 8. CDR1 and CDR2 from the germline V gene are LGHNA and YNFKEQ. The CDR3 DNA follows: TGTGCCAGCAGCCCGGGACTAGCGGGAGTATTGAGCTCCTACAATGAGCAGTTCTTC. This gives the protein CASSPGLAGVLSSYNEQFF.

The V gene is TRBV9, the J gene TRBJ1-5; TRBD1 might be the D (6 bases). V lost 3 bases to trimming and J lost 0 bases, with 7 bases between them. This CDR3 has 14 residues. In germline, CDR1 is SGDLS, CDR2 YYNGEE. As DNA, the CDR3 is TGTGCCAGCAGCGCAGGGGATAGCAATCAGCCCCAGCATTTT. Protein: CASSAGDSNQPQHF.

This clonotype was seen a few times. The chain recombines TRBV9 with TRBJ1-5, with TRBD1 matching 10 bases. V was clipped by 4 bases and J by 1 base; unmatched bases: 2. CDR1 SGDLS and CDR2 YYNGEE come from the germline V gene. The CDR3 runs 15 residues. CDR3 bases: TGTGCCAGCAGCCGACAGGGGGCGAGCAATCAGCCCCAGCATTTT. Amino acid sequence: CASSRQGASNQPQHF.

V and J are TRBV5-1 and TRBJ2-3; TRBD1 or TRBD2 may be the D gene (5 bases each). V was shortened by 4 bases and J by 6 bases, with 21 bases between the two germline ends. The CDR3 sequence is 16 residues long. CDR1 and CDR2 from the germline V gene are SGHRS and YFSETQ. CDR3 in amino acids: CASSAQGVRISDTQYF. The CDR3 coding sequence is TGCGCCAGCAGCGCGCAGGGAGTTAGAATCTCGGATACGCAGTATTTT.